The 24 T cell receptor beta chains below all came from one sample that was sequenced in a study of T cells after yellow fever vaccination. Each CDR3 protein is one row after TCRdb ran MiXCR on the 5' RACE reads. This sample carries hundreds of thousands of distinct CDR3 sequences, around an eighth of them seen once, and the ten largest clones take about 15%. This material consisted of PBMCs, taken on the day of the yellow fever booster vaccination. The receptors shown here come from a man between 25 and 39 years old who received the YFV17D yellow fever vaccine.

This clonotype turned up a few times. The V and J genes are TRBV29-1 and TRBJ2-1; 11 bases fit TRBD2. The V gene's germline CDR1 is SQVTM and CDR2 ANQGSEA. Germline trimming cut 4 bases from V and 4 bases from J; bases unmatched to any gene: 6. The CDR3 spans 15 residues. The CDR3 bases are TGCAGCGTTGTGAGACTAGCGGGAATGTACAATGAGCAGTTCTTC. It codes for CSVVRLAGMYNEQFF.

A few counts support this clonotype. The chain uses TRBV15 and TRBJ1-5; a weak D match, TRBD1 (5 bases). Germline CDR1 is LNHNV and CDR2 is YYDKDF (reference sequence). The V and J ends lost 2 bases and 1 base respectively, with 9 bases between them. The CDR3 spans 15 residues. The CDR3 is CATSRSRDSNQPQHF. The CDR3 DNA follows: TGTGCCACCAGCAGAAGCCGGGACAGCAATCAGCCCCAGCATTTT. The entire variable domain, with the rest obtained from reference TRBV15 and TRBJ1-5, is as follows: DAMVIQNPRYQVTQFGKPVTLSCSQTLNHNVMYWYQQKSSQAPKLLFHYYDKDFNNEADTPDNFQSRRPNTSFCFLDIRSPGLGDTAMYLCATSRSRDSNQPQHFGDGTRLSIL.

The chain combines TRBV7-9 with TRBJ1-2; D possibly corresponds to TRBD1 (5 bases). The CDR3 runs 14 residues. The ends were cut back, 5 bases at V and 2 bases at J, with 12 bases in the middle. Germline CDR1 SEHNR, CDR2 FQNEAQ (reference sequence). For the CDR3, the DNA is TGTGCCAGCAGCGCGCGGGACGGGAACTATGGCTACACCTTC. Its protein product is CASSARDGNYGYTF.

The chain is built from TRBV5-1 and TRBJ2-5, with 12 bases that match TRBD2. This CDR3 comprises 17 residues. The germline CDR1 and CDR2 sequences are SGHRS and YFSETQ. V lost 1 base, J lost 4 bases, and 8 bases stayed unmatched. The CDR3 here is CASSLRASGRAGETQYF. DNA for the CDR3: TGCGCCAGCAGCTTGAGGGCTAGCGGGAGGGCCGGAGAGACCCAGTACTTC.

The chain recombines TRBV3-1 with TRBJ2-7, with D uncertain. The CDR3 is 18 residues long. V shed 0 bases and J shed 5 bases, with 23 bases lying between them. In germline, CDR1 is LGHDT, CDR2 YNNKEL (reference sequence). As DNA, the CDR3 is TGTGCCAGCAGCCAAGATATCCCCCCCGGACCCACGTTCCACGAGCAGTACTTC. Translation gives CASSQDIPPGPTFHEQYF.

The sample holds a few counts of this clonotype. J is TRBJ2-5 and V is TRBV9; D is uncertain. The germline V and J ends were trimmed by 2 bases and 1 base, with 9 bases remaining between them. The CDR3 loop spans 14 amino acids. Per the germline V gene, CDR1 is SGDLS and CDR2 is YYNGEE. In DNA, the CDR3 is TGTGCCAGCAGCGTCCGAGTGGGCCAAGAGACCCAGTACTTC. Residues: CASSVRVGQETQYF.

The chain has TRBV27 and TRBJ2-5, with 10 positions matching TRBD1. The germline CDR1 and CDR2 sequences are MNHEY and SMNVEV (reference sequence). The length of the CDR3 is 15 residues. J was trimmed by 5 bases and V by 6 bases; bases with no gene match: 9. For the CDR3, the DNA is TGTGCCAGCAGACCCCGACAGGGGGCTTGGGAGACCCAGTACTTC. Residues: CASRPRQGAWETQYF.

The chain joins TRBV28 to TRBJ2-3; 7 bases are shared with TRBD2. Germline V gene lookup returns CDR1 MDHEN and CDR2 SYDVKM. The CDR3 contains 17 residues. The V gene end was trimmed by 7 bases and the J gene end by 4 bases; junction bases not matched to a gene: 17. The CDR3 DNA reads TGTGCCAGCAAACTCGCCTTCCGGGACTACCCGTCAGATACGCAGTATTTT. This gives the protein CASKLAFRDYPSDTQYF. The full variable domain, its missing parts supplied by reference TRBV28 and TRBJ2-3, is DVKVTQSSRYLVKRTGEKVFLECVQDMDHENMFWYRQDPGLGLRLIYFSYDVKMKEKGDIPEGYSVSREKKERFSLILESASTNQTSMYLCASKLAFRDYPSDTQYFGPGTRLTVL.

The chain carries TRBV27 and TRBJ1-4; TRBD1 aligns across 7 bases. CDR3 length equals 14 residues. J lost 11 bases, V lost 3 bases, and 9 bases had no gene match. CDR1 and CDR2 from the germline V gene are MNHEY and SMNVEV (reference sequence). CDR3 coding DNA: TGTGCCAGCAGTTTGGGGTACCAGGGGGGGAAACTGTTTTTT. Amino acid sequence: CASSLGYQGGKLFF.

This clonotype was detected a few times. In nucleotides, the CDR3 is TGCAGTGCTCCCATGGGTGCCTACGAGCAGTACTTC. This encodes CSAPMGAYEQYF. The chain joins TRBV20-1 to TRBJ2-7, with unresolved D. Trimming shortened V by 5 bases and J by 2 bases, and 10 bases separated the two germline ends. The CDR3 extends over 12 amino acids. The V gene's germline CDR1 is DFQATT and CDR2 SNEGSKA (reference sequence).

The rearrangement uses TRBV7-9 and TRBJ1-1; the D is unclear. The length of the CDR3 is 12 residues. The germline V and J ends were trimmed by 7 bases and 4 bases, with 10 bases remaining between them. CDR1 is SEHNR, CDR2 FQNEAQ, per germline (reference sequence). This chain's CDR3 is CASTGRGTEAFF. The CDR3, as DNA: TGTGCCAGCACAGGCCGAGGCACTGAAGCTTTCTTT.

The rearrangement links TRBV28 to TRBJ1-2, with D hard to call. CDR1 MDHEN and CDR2 SYDVKM come from the germline V gene. The CDR3 has 14 amino acids. The V end lost 9 bases, the J end lost 8 bases, and 22 bases lay between the germline ends. The CDR3 nucleotides read TGTGCCAGTTCCTGGTCCTCTTCTCCACAGGGCTACACCTTC. Translation gives CASSWSSSPQGYTF.

The chain links TRBV6-5 to TRBJ2-5, with 7 bases aligning to TRBD1. The germline gives CDR1 MNHEY, CDR2 SVGAGI. V lost 6 bases and J lost 7; bases outside the gene matches: 11. The CDR3 has 14 amino acids. The CDR3 loop is CASSYTTGPGTQYF. The CDR3, as DNA: TGTGCCAGCAGCTACACGACAGGGCCAGGGACCCAGTACTTC.

This clonotype came up many times. J is TRBJ2-5 and V is TRBV7-8; D not resolved. Trimming left V 7 bases short and J 2 bases short, with 14 bases between. Germline-derived CDR1 and CDR2 are SGHVS and FQNEAQ. This CDR3 contains 14 residues. The CDR3, as DNA: TGTGCCAGCACTCTCCAGGCTCTACAAGAGACCCAGTACTTC. This gives the protein CASTLQALQETQYF.

The chain has TRBV24-1 and TRBJ2-3, with D hard to call. The V gene's germline CDR1 is KGHDR and CDR2 SFDVKD. V was trimmed by 2 bases and J by 2 bases, leaving 4 bases between them. The CDR3 has 13 amino acids. Written as DNA, the CDR3 is TGTGCCACCAGTGATTCTTCCACAGATACGCAGTATTTT. It codes for CATSDSSTDTQYF.

This clonotype has more than one count but fewer than ten. J is TRBJ2-1 and V is TRBV7-2; D gene ambiguous. Per germline, CDR1 SGHTA and CDR2 FQGNSA. V was shortened by 4 bases and J by 7 bases, with 11 bases between the two germline ends. This CDR3 has 13 residues. The CDR3 sequence: CASSSLRINEQFF. The CDR3 region has the DNA TGTGCCAGCAGCTCCCTTCGCATTAATGAGCAGTTCTTC.

This clonotype was observed a handful of times. The chain uses TRBV14 and TRBJ2-1; no firm D call. The V end was cut by 1 base, the J end by 0 bases, with 10 bases between. Germline V gene data show CDR1 as SGHDN and CDR2 as FVKESK. This CDR3 region has 16 residues. CDR3 residues: CASSQGVKSSYNEQFF. As DNA, the CDR3 is TGTGCCAGCAGCCAAGGTGTAAAGAGCTCCTACAATGAGCAGTTCTTC.

This sequence joins TRBV20-1 and TRBJ2-5; D is undetermined. V was pared by 3 bases and J by 5 bases, with 16 bases between. Germline values: CDR1 DFQATT, CDR2 SNEGSKA (reference sequence). The CDR3 runs to 14 residues. CDR3 sequence (DNA): TGCAGTGCTAGCGTTGTCGGCCTCGTGGAGACCCAGTACTTC. It translates to CSASVVGLVETQYF.

This clonotype was seen more than once but under ten times. The chain combines TRBV20-1 with TRBJ2-1; possible D gene TRBD2, 6 bases. Trimming cost V 5 bases and J 4 bases, with 15 bases left between them. The CDR3 spans 14 residues. Germline V gives CDR1 DFQATT, CDR2 SNEGSKA (reference sequence). The CDR3 here is CSALTGTVYNEQFF. Written as DNA, the CDR3 is TGCAGTGCTCTTACCGGGACTGTATACAATGAGCAGTTCTTC.

V and J are TRBV7-2 and TRBJ2-7; 13 positions agree with TRBD2. V dropped 5 bases and J dropped 6; count of bases not matched to a gene: 7. The CDR3 extends over 15 amino acids. CDR1 is SGHTA and CDR2 is FQGNSA in the germline V gene. The CDR3 protein is CASSTLGLAGSEQYF. The DNA for the CDR3 is TGTGCCAGCAGCACTCTGGGACTAGCGGGATCCGAGCAGTACTTC.

V and J are TRBV5-4 and TRBJ2-3; TRBD1 agrees at 7 bases. The CDR3 extends over 17 amino acids. V shed 5 bases and J 6 bases; nucleotides not matched to a gene: 18. The germline V gene has CDR1 SGHNT and CDR2 YYREEE (reference sequence). CDR3 region: CASSLETGARVLDTQYF. The CDR3 nucleotides read TGTGCCAGCAGTCTAGAAACAGGGGCCCGCGTTTTGGATACGCAGTATTTT.

This clonotype was counted ten times or more. This chain uses TRBV5-1 with TRBJ1-3; perhaps TRBD1 as D (5 bases). Trimming shortened V by 0 bases and J by 0 bases, and 10 bases separated the two germline ends. This CDR3 spans 16 amino acids. CDR1 and CDR2 (germline): SGHRS, YFSETQ. CDR3 region: CASSLGDSYSGNTIYF. The CDR3 nucleotides read TGCGCCAGCAGCTTGGGTGACAGCTACTCTGGAAACACCATATATTTT.

The sample holds a few counts of this clonotype. The V and J genes are TRBV19 and TRBJ2-3; TRBD1 is a possible D gene (6 bases). Germline V gene sequence: CDR1 LNHDA, CDR2 SQIVND (reference sequence). The CDR3 has 16 residues. V was cut by 7 bases and J by 1 base, with 18 bases left in between. The DNA of the CDR3 is TGTGCCAGTAAAGGCAGGGGTTTAGAGCGCACAGATACGCAGTATTTT. It encodes CASKGRGLERTDTQYF.

Worth noting for this clonotype: Since the CDR3 does not end with the conserved phenylalanine or tryptophan, this likely comes from a read error. Because the CDR3's place on the DNA is in doubt, the DNA is left out and the CDR3 is given as listed by TCRdb. The CDR3 sequence is CASSKARRTSGREDEQFL. V and J are TRBV21-1 and TRBJ2-1; the D call TRBD2 from the table was never checked on the DNA. TRBV21-1 is a pseudogene. The CDR3 length equals 18 residues, ends included.